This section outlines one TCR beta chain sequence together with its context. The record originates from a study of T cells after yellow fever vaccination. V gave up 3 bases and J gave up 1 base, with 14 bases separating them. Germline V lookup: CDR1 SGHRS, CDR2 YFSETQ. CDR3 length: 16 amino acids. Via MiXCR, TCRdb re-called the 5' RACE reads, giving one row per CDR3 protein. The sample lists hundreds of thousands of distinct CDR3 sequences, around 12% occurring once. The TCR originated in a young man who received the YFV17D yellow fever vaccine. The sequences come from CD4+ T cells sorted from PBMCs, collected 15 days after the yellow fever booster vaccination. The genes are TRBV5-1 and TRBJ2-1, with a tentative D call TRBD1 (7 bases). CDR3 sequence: CASSWQGGNSYNEQFF. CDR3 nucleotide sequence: TGCGCCAGCAGCTGGCAGGGGGGCAATTCCTACAATGAGCAGTTCTTC.